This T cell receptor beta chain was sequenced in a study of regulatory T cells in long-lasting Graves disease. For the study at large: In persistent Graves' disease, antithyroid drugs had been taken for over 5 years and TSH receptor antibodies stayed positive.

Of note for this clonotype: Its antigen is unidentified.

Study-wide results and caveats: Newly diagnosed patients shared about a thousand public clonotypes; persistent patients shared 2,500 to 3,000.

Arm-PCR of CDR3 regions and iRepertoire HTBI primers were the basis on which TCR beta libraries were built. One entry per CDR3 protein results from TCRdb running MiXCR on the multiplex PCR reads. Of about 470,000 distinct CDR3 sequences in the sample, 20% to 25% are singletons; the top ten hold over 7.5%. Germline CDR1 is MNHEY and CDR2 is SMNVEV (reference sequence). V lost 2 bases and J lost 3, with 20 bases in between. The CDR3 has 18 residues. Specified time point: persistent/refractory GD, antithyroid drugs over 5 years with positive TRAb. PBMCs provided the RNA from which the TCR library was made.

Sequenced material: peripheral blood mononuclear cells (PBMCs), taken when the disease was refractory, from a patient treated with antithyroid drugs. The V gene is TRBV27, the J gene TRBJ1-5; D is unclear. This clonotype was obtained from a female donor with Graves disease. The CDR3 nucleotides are TGTGCCAGCAGTTTAAATTCCCCGGCCTCCGCTTCCAATCAGCCCCAGCATTTT. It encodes CASSLNSPASASNQPQHF.